Each of the 12 T cell receptor beta chains below was sequenced from the same sample in a study of response to subunit inactivated influenza vaccine. Each CDR3 protein gets one entry after TCRdb re-called the RT-PCR reads with MiXCR. The table shows hundreds of thousands of distinct CDR3 sequences, with about 25% occurring only once. Sequences were derived from CD4+ T cells sorted from PBMCs, sampled 5 days after vaccination. These receptors were collected from a man aged 45-60 years who received an inactivated influenza vaccine.

The chain is built from TRBV10-3 and TRBJ2-5; D ambiguous. Looked up from germline, CDR1 is ENHRY and CDR2 is SYGVKD. V dropped 7 bases and J dropped 3 bases, with 15 bases sitting between them. This CDR3 has 14 residues. The CDR3 spells CAINRGVGKETQYF. CDR3 DNA sequence: TGTGCCATCAACCGTGGGGTGGGTAAAGAGACCCAGTACTTC.

This chain joins TRBV2 and TRBJ2-7, with TRBD2 matching over 9 bases. The V gene's germline CDR1 is SNHLY and CDR2 FYNNEI. Germline trimming cut 6 bases from V and 2 bases from J; bases unmatched to any gene: 8. The CDR3 extends over 15 amino acids. This CDR3 reads CASRRLAEGAYEQYF. CDR3 bases: TGTGCCAGCAGAAGACTAGCGGAAGGAGCCTACGAGCAGTACTTC.

The chain employs TRBV7-2 and TRBJ2-5; D may be TRBD2 (6 bases). Germline V gives CDR1 SGHTA, CDR2 FQGNSA. Trimming pared 3 bases from V and 5 bases from J, leaving 13 bases between. The CDR3 is 14 residues long. The CDR3 here is CASSFSRTTETQYF. In DNA, the CDR3 is TGTGCCAGCAGCTTTTCCCGGACTACGGAGACCCAGTACTTC.

About this clonotype itself: Compared with germline, one end of the junction differs, possibly owing to a read error. The chain employs TRBV20-1 and TRBJ2-3, with D hard to call. The CDR3 has 15 amino acids. The germline V gene has CDR1 DFQATT and CDR2 SNEGSKA (reference sequence). In DNA, the CDR3 is TGCTGTGCTAGAGATTTGAGCGATAGCACAGATACGCAGTATTTT. It codes for CCARDLSDSTDTQYF.

This clonotype was observed a few times. This chain links TRBV20-1 with TRBJ2-1, with TRBD2 matching 9 bases. V dropped 5 bases and J dropped 6; count of bases not matched to a gene: 14. From germline, CDR1 is DFQATT and CDR2 SNEGSKA (reference sequence). CDR3 length: 16 residues. CDR3 residues: CSALGLAGQRANEQFF. The CDR3 DNA follows: TGCAGTGCTCTCGGGCTAGCGGGACAAAGGGCCAATGAGCAGTTCTTC.

This clonotype was found once. The chain carries TRBV25-1 and TRBJ2-1; D remains unclear. This CDR3 spans 15 amino acids. V lost 3 bases to trimming and J lost 4 bases, with 13 bases between them. CDR1 is MGHDK and CDR2 is SYGVNS in the germline V gene. CDR3: CASSDRFGPYNEQFF. The CDR3, as DNA: TGTGCCAGCAGTGATCGGTTTGGGCCTTACAATGAGCAGTTCTTC.

This clonotype was found a few times. The V gene is TRBV15, the J gene TRBJ1-5; D may be TRBD1 (6 bases). This CDR3 spans 14 amino acids. The germline V gene has CDR1 LNHNV and CDR2 YYDKDF (reference sequence). V was shortened by 0 bases and J by 7 bases, with 10 bases between the two germline ends. Here the CDR3 DNA reads TGTGCCACCAGCAGAGAAACAGGGCAACAGCCCCAGCATTTT. It specifies CATSRETGQQPQHF.

The rearrangement uses TRBV5-1 and TRBJ2-2, with 11 positions matching TRBD2. CDR1 SGHRS and CDR2 YFSETQ come from the germline V gene. V was pared by 5 bases and J by 3 bases, with 6 bases of the junction left unmatched. The CDR3 is 16 amino acids. CDR3 loop: CASSSSGGAYTGELFF. DNA for the CDR3: TGCGCCAGCAGTAGTAGCGGGGGGGCGTACACCGGGGAGCTGTTTTTT.

This clonotype was detected many times. The chain recombines TRBV7-2 with TRBJ1-2, with D maybe TRBD1 (6 bases). CDR1 and CDR2 from the germline V gene are SGHTA and FQGNSA. The CDR3 totals 14 residues. Trimming cost V 3 bases and J 5 bases, with 13 bases left between them. CDR3: CASSLSQGIYGYTF. CDR3 DNA: TGTGCCAGCAGCTTGAGTCAGGGGATATATGGCTACACCTTC.

This sequence joins TRBV5-1 and TRBJ2-1; 7 bases align to TRBD1. In germline, CDR1 is SGHRS, CDR2 YFSETQ. This CDR3 region has 16 residues. V shed 3 bases, J shed 12 bases, and the junction held 18 bases outside the gene matches. The CDR3 is CASSSPPGQRYSGQFF. Written as DNA, the CDR3 is TGCGCCAGCAGCTCACCGCCGGGACAGCGTTATAGTGGGCAGTTCTTC.

The genes are TRBV20-1 and TRBJ2-7, with no clear D. Trimming shortened V by 3 bases and J by 3 bases, and 12 bases separated the two germline ends. From germline, CDR1 is DFQATT and CDR2 SNEGSKA (reference sequence). This CDR3 contains 13 residues. CDR3 bases: TGCAGTGCTAGGGTTCCCCTCCTCTACGAGCAGTACTTC. Encoded protein: CSARVPLLYEQYF.

Regarding this clonotype: This may stem from a read error, because a much larger clone lies one nucleotide away. As DNA, the CDR3 is TGTGCCAGCAGTACCGGGACAGGGAGGACCGGGGAGCTGTTTTTT. This encodes CASSTGTGRTGELFF. V gene TRBV3-1 combines with J gene TRBJ2-2, with 9 bases lining up with TRBD1. V lost 6 bases to trimming and J lost 5 bases; unmatched junction nucleotides: 7. The CDR3 loop spans 15 amino acids. Germline CDR1 reads LGHDT; CDR2 reads YNNKEL (reference sequence).